This entry lists 9 T cell receptor beta chains sequenced from one sample in a study of blood T cell repertoires in COVID-19. TCRdb's copy holds only in-frame clones and misses some; the assay was immunoSEQ multiplex PCR. The sample shows fewer than 200,000 clones, roughly four fifths of them seen only once. Sample: peripheral blood. The receptors here all came from a man between 65 and 85 years old with active or convalescent COVID-19.

The chain combines TRBV5-8 with TRBJ1-1; weak D call: TRBD1 (6 bases). The CDR3 is 15 residues long. Trimming stripped 0 bases from V and 1 base from J, with 10 bases between. CDR1 is SGHTS, CDR2 YDEGEE, per germline. CDR3 DNA sequence: TGTGCCAGCAGCTTGGTGCCAGGGGAGAACACTGAAGCTTTCTTT. Amino acids: CASSLVPGENTEAFF.

This rearrangement joins TRBV7-8 to TRBJ2-3; 8 bases are a match to TRBD2. The CDR3 has 15 residues. Germline V gives CDR1 SGHVS, CDR2 FQNEAQ. V lost 9 bases and J lost 5; bases outside the gene matches: 13. The CDR3: CASKRVAGIGDTQYF. CDR3 DNA: TGTGCCAGTAAAAGAGTAGCGGGAATAGGAGATACGCAGTATTTT.

The J gene is TRBJ2-1, the V gene TRBV24-1; 7 nucleotides align to TRBD2. The CDR3 runs to 13 residues. V gave up 5 bases and J gave up 9 bases; unmatched junction bases: 6. CDR1 and CDR2 (germline): KGHDR, SFDVKD. The CDR3 region has the DNA TGTGCCACCAGTGCCTGGACTAGGGGTGAGCAGTTCTTC. Residues: CATSAWTRGEQFF.

This clone has just one count. The V call is TRBV11-3, the J call TRBJ2-2, with D perhaps matching TRBD2 (5 bases). This CDR3 has 13 residues. In germline, CDR1 is SGHNT, CDR2 YENEEA. Trimming took 0 bases from V and 6 from J, leaving 5 bases between them. CDR3 sequence: CASSLEGAGELFF. CDR3 DNA sequence: TGTGCCAGCAGCTTAGAGGGAGCCGGGGAGCTGTTTTTT. The entire variable domain, with the rest obtained from reference TRBV11-3 and TRBJ2-2, is as follows: EAGVVQSPRYKIIEKKQPVAFWCNPISGHNTLYWYLQNLGQGPELLIRYENEEAVDDSQLPKDRFSAERLKGVDSTLKIQPAELGDSAVYLCASSLEGAGELFFGEGSRLTVL.

V is TRBV30 and J is TRBJ1-2, with D uncertain. The V gene's germline CDR1 is GTSNPN and CDR2 SVGIG (reference sequence). The V and J ends lost 1 base and 1 base respectively, with 13 bases between them. CDR3 length: 15 amino acids. The CDR3 reads CAWSGRTWGNYGYTF. The DNA of the CDR3 is TGTGCCTGGAGTGGGCGGACTTGGGGTAACTATGGCTACACCTTC.

The chain recombines TRBV7-9 with TRBJ2-7, with TRBD2 identical over 7 bases. Germline values: CDR1 SEHNR, CDR2 FQNEAQ (reference sequence). This CDR3 is built from 13 residues. Trimming removed 5 bases from V and 6 bases from J; junction bases left unmatched: 7. The DNA for the CDR3 is TGTGCCAGCAGCCTGCAGGGAGGGACCGAGCAGTACTTC. The encoded protein is CASSLQGGTEQYF.

The genes are TRBV13 and TRBJ2-4, with TRBD2 identical over 7 bases. Germline trimming cut 6 bases from V and 6 bases from J; bases unmatched to any gene: 2. CDR1 and CDR2 (germline): PRHDT, FYEKMQ (reference sequence). The CDR3 consists of 12 residues. In DNA form, the CDR3 reads TGTGCCAGCAGGGCTAGCGGAAACATTCAGTACTTC. As protein: CASRASGNIQYF.

The chain carries TRBV6-5 and TRBJ1-5, with D uncertain. CDR3 size: 14 residues. Looked up from germline, CDR1 is MNHEY and CDR2 is SVGAGI. Trimming shortened V by 10 bases and J by 5 bases, and 18 bases separated the two germline ends. The CDR3 protein is CATWARGRDQPQHF. The CDR3 DNA sequence: TGTGCCACCTGGGCCCGGGGAAGAGATCAGCCCCAGCATTTT.

The CDR3 coding sequence is TGTGCCAGCAGCCCCGACTTTGCCCGGAACACCGGGGAGCTGTTTTTT. It translates to CASSPDFARNTGELFF. V is TRBV7-2 and J is TRBJ2-2; D is unclear. Per germline, CDR1 SGHTA and CDR2 FQGNSA. The CDR3 is 16 residues long. V gave up 5 bases and J gave up 1 base, with 14 bases separating them.